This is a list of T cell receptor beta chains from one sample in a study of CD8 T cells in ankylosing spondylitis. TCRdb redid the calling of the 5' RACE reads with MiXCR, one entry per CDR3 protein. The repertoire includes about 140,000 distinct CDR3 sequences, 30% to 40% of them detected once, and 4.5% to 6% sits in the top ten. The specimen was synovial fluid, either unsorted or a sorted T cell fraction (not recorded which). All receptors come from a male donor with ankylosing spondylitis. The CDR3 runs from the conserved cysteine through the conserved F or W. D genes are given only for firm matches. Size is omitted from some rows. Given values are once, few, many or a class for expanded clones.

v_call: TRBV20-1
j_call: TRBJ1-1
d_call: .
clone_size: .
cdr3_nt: TGCAGTGCTGGTCAGATGGGGGGAAGGGTCACTGAAGCTTTCTTT
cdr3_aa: CSAGQMGGRVTEAFF

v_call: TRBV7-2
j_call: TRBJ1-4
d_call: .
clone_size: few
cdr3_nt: TGTGCCAGCAGCCCTTCGGGCGGAAACAATGAAAAACTGTTTTTT
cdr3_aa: CASSPSGGNNEKLFF

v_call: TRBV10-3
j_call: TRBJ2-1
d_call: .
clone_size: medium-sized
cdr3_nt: TGTGCCATCAGTGAGGAAGTGTTCGATGAGCAGTTCTTC
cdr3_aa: CAISEEVFDEQFF

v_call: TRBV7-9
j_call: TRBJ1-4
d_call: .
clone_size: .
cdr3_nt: TGTGCCAGCAGCTCGGGACTCGCAACTAATGAAAAACTGTTTTTT
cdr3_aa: CASSSGLATNEKLFF

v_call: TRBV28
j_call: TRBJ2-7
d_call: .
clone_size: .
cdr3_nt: TGTGCCAGCAGTTCCATTACCGGGACCGGCAACTACGAGCAGTACTTC
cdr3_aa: CASSSITGTGNYEQYF

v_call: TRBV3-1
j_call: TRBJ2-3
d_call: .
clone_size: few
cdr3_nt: TGTGCCAGCAGCGGCCACGGCGGGTATACGCAGTATTTT
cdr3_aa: CASSGHGGYTQYF

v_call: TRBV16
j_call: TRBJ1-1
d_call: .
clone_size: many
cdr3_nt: TGTGCCAGCAGCCAACTCGGGACCGTGAACACTGAAGCTTTCTTT
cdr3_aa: CASSQLGTVNTEAFF

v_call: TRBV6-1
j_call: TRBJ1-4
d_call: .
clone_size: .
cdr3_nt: TGTGCCAGCAGGTCCCGGGACGCGGGTGAAAAACTGTTTTTT
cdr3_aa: CASRSRDAGEKLFF

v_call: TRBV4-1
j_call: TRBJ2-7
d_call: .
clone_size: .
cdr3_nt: TGCGCCAGCAGCCAAGATGTAGCTAGGAGAGACTACGAGCAGTACTTC
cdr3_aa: CASSQDVARRDYEQYF

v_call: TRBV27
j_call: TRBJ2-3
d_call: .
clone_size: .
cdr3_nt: TGTGCCAGCAGCCACTGGAGGGATACGACAGATACGCAGTATTTT
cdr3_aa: CASSHWRDTTDTQYF

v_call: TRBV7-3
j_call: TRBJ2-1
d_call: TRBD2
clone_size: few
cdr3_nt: TGTGCCAGCAGCTTAATGGGAGGTAGCGGGGGAACCTACAATGAGCAGTTCTTC
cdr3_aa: CASSLMGGSGGTYNEQFF

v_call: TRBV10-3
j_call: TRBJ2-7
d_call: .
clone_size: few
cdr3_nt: TGTGCCATCAGTGTCTTGGTTGGTCGGGAGCGGACCTACGAGCAGTACTTC
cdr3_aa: CAISVLVGRERTYEQYF

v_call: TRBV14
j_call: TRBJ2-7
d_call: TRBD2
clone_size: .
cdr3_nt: TGTGCCAGCAGCCACGCGGGGGGAGCGGGAGTTGGCTACGAGCAGTACTTC
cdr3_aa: CASSHAGGAGVGYEQYF

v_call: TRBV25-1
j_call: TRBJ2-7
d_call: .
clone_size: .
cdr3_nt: TGTGCCAGCAGTGAAGGTCGCGAGACCTACGAGCAGTACTTC
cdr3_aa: CASSEGRETYEQYF